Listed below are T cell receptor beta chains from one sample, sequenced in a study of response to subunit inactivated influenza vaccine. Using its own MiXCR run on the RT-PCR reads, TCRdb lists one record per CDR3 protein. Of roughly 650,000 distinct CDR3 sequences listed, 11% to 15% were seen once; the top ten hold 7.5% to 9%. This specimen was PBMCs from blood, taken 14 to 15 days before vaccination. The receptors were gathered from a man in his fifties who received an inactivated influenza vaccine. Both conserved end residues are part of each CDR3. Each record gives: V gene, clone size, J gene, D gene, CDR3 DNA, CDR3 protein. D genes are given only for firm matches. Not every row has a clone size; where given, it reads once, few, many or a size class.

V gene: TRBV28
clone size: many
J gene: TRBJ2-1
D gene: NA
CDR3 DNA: TGTGCCATAGCCCGTACGCGGGACGTCTACAATGAGCAGTTCTTC
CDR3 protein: CAIARTRDVYNEQFF

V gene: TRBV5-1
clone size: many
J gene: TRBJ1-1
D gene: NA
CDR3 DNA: TGCGCCAGCAGCTTTAAGGGCAGGGAGCAAGCTTTCTTT
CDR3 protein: CASSFKGREQAFF

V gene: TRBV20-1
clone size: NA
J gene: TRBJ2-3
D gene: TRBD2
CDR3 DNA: TGCAGTGCTAGAGGGGTACTAGCGGGAGCACCAGATACGCAGTATTTT
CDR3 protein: CSARGVLAGAPDTQYF

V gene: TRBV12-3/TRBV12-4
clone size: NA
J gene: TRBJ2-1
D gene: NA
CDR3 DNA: TGTGCCAGCAGTCCGGGACAGCGCGGGAGGCAGTTCTTC
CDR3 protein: CASSPGQRGRQFF

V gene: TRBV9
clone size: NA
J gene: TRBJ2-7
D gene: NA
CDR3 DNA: TGTGCCAGCAGCGTAGGGCCCGAATCCTACGAGCAGTACTTC
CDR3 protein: CASSVGPESYEQYF

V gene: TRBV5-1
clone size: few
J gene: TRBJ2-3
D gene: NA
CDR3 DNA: TGCGCCAGCAGCTTGGCCTTTCCCACAGATACGCAGTATTTT
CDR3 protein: CASSLAFPTDTQYF

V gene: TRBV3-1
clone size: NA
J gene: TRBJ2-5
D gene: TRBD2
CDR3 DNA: TGTGCCAGCAGCCAAGGACTAGCGGGGGGCGGCGGGCGACAAGAGACCCAGTACTTC
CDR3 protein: CASSQGLAGGGGRQETQYF

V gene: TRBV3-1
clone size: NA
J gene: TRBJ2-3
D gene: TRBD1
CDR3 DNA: TGTGCCAGCAGCCGAGGGGGAGACAGGGGTCTTTTT
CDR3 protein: CASSRGGDRGLF

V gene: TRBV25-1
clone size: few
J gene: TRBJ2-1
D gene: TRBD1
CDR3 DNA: TGTGCCAGCAGTGAGCCGGGACAGGGGAGCGACGATGAGCAGTTCTTC
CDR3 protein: CASSEPGQGSDDEQFF

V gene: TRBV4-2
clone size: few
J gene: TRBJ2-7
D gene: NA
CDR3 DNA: TGTGCCAGCAGCCAAGATTACCCTGGCGAGCAGTACTTC
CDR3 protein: CASSQDYPGEQYF

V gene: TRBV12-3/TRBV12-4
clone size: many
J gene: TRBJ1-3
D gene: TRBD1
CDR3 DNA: TGTGCCAGCAGTCGTGACAGGGTAGCAAGTGGAAACACCATATATTTT
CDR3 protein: CASSRDRVASGNTIYF

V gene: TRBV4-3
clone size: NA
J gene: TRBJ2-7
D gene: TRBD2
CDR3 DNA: TGCGCCAGCAGCCAAGATGTGACTAGCGGGGTATACGAGCAGTACTTC
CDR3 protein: CASSQDVTSGVYEQYF

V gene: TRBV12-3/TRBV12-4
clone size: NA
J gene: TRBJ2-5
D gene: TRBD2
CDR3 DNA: TGTGCCAGCAGTTTAGCCCAGCGGGGGGGCAAAGAGACCCAGTACTTC
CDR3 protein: CASSLAQRGGKETQYF

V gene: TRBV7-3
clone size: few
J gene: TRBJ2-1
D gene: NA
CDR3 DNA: TGTGCCAGCAGCTTAGGACGAGCCGGGGGTGAGCAGTTCTTC
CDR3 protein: CASSLGRAGGEQFF

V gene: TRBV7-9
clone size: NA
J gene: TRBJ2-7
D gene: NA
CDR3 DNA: TGTGCCAGCAGCAGCCATCCTAGCTACGAGCAGTACTTC
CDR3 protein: CASSSHPSYEQYF

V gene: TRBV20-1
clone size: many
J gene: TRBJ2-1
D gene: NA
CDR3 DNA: TGCAGTGCTAGAGTGGATATCAATGAGCAGTTCTTC
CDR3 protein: CSARVDINEQFF

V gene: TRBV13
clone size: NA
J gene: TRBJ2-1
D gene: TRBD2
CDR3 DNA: TGTGCCAGCAGCACTCGGGGGGGCAGGGGTGAGCAGTTCTTC
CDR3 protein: CASSTRGGRGEQFF

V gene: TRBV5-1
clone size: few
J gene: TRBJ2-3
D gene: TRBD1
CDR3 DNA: TGCGCCAGCAGCCCGACAGGGGTATGGGATACGCAGTATTTT
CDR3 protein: CASSPTGVWDTQYF

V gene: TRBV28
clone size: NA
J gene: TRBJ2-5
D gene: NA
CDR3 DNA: TGTGCCAGCAGTCTCGGGACCATCGGGGAGACCCAGTACTTC
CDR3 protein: CASSLGTIGETQYF

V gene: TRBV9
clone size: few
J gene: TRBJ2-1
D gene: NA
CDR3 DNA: TGTGCCAGCAGCGTATCCAGCCACAATGAGCAGTTCTTC
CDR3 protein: CASSVSSHNEQFF

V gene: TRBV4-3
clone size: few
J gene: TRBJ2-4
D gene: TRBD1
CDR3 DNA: TGCGCCAGCAGCCAAGCGGACAGGGGGACCAAAAACATTCAGTACTTC
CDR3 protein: CASSQADRGTKNIQYF

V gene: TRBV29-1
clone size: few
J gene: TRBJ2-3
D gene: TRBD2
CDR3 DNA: TGCAGCGTTGATGGGGCGGGAGGGCCTCCAGATACGCAGTATTTT
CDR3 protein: CSVDGAGGPPDTQYF

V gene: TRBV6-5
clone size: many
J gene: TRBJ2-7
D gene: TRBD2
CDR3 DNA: TGTGCCAGCAGTTACTCGAGCTGGTTGCGGGAGGCCAACTACGAGCAGTACTTC
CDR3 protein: CASSYSSWLREANYEQYF

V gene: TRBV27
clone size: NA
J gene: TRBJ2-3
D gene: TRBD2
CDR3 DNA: TGTGCCAGCCCCCCGCTGGGTAGCGGGGGGGCCAGCACAGATACGCAGTATTTT
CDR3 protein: CASPPLGSGGASTDTQYF

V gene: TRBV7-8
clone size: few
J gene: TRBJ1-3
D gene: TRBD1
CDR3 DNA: TGTGCCAGCAGCTACCGACAGGGAGGAGGAAACACCATATATTTT
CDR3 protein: CASSYRQGGGNTIYF

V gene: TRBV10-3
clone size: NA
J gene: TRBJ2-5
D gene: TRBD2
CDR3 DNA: TGTGCCATCAGTGAGCCGGGACTAGCGGGGTCCCAGTACTTC
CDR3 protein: CAISEPGLAGSQYF

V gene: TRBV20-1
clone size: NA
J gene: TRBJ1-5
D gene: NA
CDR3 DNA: TGCAGTGCTGAGACAGGCTCTAGCAATCAGCCCCAGCATTTT
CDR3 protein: CSAETGSSNQPQHF

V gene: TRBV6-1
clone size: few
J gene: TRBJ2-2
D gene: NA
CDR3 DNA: TGTGCCAGCAAACCGCGGGCTTCGAACACCGGGGAGCTGTTTTTT
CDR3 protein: CASKPRASNTGELFF

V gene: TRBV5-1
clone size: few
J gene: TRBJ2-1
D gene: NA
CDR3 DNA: TGCGCCAGCAGCCCCCTACCCAGGGAAGATGAGCAGTTCTTC
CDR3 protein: CASSPLPREDEQFF

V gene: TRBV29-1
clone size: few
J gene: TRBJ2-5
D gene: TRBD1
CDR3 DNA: TGCAGCGTTGAAGATCTTAGGGGGCATTTGGGAGAGACCCAGTACTTC
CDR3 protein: CSVEDLRGHLGETQYF

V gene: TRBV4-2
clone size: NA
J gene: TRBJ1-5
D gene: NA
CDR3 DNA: TGTGCCAGCAGCCAAGTGGCCCGATCTGGGCAGCCCCAGCATTTT
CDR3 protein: CASSQVARSGQPQHF

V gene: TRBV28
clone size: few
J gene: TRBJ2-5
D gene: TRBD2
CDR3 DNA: TGTGGGACTAGCGGGGTACAAGAGACCCAGTACTTC
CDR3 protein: CGTSGVQETQYF

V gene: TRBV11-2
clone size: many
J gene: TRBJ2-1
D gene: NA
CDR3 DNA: TGTGCCAGCAGCTTACTAAAGATAGACTTCAGCTCCTACAATGAGCAGTTCTTC
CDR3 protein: CASSLLKIDFSSYNEQFF

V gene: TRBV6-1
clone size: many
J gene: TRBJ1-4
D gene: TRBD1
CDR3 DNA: TGTGCCAGCAGTACAACCTCCGGGACAGGGGCGGAAAAACTGTTTTTT
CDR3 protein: CASSTTSGTGAEKLFF

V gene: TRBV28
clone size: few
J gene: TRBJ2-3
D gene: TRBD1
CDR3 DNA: TGTGCCAGCACCATGTTCGGCTTCCGGGACAGGGGTCGAGGCACAGATACGCAGTATTTT
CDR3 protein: CASTMFGFRDRGRGTDTQYF

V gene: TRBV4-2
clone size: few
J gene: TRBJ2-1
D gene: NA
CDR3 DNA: TGTGCCAGCAGCCCAGGTACCGTATCATTCTCCTACAATGAGCAGTTCTTC
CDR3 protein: CASSPGTVSFSYNEQFF

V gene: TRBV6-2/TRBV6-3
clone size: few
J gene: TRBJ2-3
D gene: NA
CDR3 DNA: TGTGCCAGCAGTCCCGAGGCGTGGCTCGGGACAGATACGCAGTATTTT
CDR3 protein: CASSPEAWLGTDTQYF

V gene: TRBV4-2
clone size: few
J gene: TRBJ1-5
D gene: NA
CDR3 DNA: TGTGCCAGCAGCCAAGGTGTAGGGACTCAGCCCCAGCATTTT
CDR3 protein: CASSQGVGTQPQHF

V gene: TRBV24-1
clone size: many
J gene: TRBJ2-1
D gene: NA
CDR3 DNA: TGTGCCACCAGTGATCGGCAGGGTGGTGAGCAGTTCTTC
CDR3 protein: CATSDRQGGEQFF

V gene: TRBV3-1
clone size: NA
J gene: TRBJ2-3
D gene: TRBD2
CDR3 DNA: TGTGCCAGCAGCCAAAACTCACTAGCGGGGGGGCCAGATACGCAGTATTTT
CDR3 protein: CASSQNSLAGGPDTQYF